This T cell receptor (beta chain) derives from a study of blood T cell repertoires in COVID-19. Study summary: Specimens from acute and convalescent COVID-19 originated in the United States, Italy and Spain. In each case, the material was cDNA or gDNA derived from T cells, B-cell-depleted T cells, or PBMCs.

Under the authors' procedure: Cell counts per sample came from amplifying reference gene primers. Assay: immunoSEQ multiplex PCR; the TCRdb copy retains only in-frame clones and omits some. D and trimming come from the DNA, and the V and J calls and clone size come from that table. The data contain about 140,000 clones, 60% to 80% of them singletons. Germline-derived CDR1 and CDR2 are SEHNR and FQNEAQ (reference sequence). This CDR3 is 16 amino acids long. V lost 5 bases and J lost 4; bases outside the gene matches: 3. The chain uses TRBV7-9 and TRBJ2-2; 14 bases are shared with TRBD2. The TCR was taken from a woman aged 45-60 years with active or convalescent COVID-19. The specimen sequenced was peripheral blood. The CDR3 DNA sequence: TGTGCCAGCAGCCCCGGACTAGCGGGAGGCACCGGGGAGCTGTTTTTT. This gives the protein CASSPGLAGGTGELFF. The whole variable domain, remainder taken from reference TRBV7-9 and TRBJ2-2, is DTGVSQNPRHKITKRGQNVTFRCDPISEHNRLYWYRQTLGQGPEFLTYFQNEAQLEKSRLLSDRFSAERPKGSFSTLEIQRTEQGDSAMYLCASSPGLAGGTGELFFGEGSRLTVL.